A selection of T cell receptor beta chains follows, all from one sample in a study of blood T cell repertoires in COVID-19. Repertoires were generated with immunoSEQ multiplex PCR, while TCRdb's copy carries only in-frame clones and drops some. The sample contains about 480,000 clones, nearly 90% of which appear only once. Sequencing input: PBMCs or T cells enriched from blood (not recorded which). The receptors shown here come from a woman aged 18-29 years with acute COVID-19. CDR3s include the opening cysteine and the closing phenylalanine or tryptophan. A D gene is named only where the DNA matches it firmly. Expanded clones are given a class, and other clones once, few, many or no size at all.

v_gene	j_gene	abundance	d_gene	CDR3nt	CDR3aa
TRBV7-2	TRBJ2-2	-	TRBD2	TGTGCCACCCCTAGCCGGACTAGCGGGCAGCTGTTTTTT	CATPSRTSGQLFF
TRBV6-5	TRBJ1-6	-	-	TGTGCCAGCAAACGGGGTGACGGCGATAATTCACCCCTCCACTTT	CASKRGDGDNSPLHF
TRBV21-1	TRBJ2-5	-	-	TGTGCCAGCAGCAAAGACCCCGACAGGGCTGGGGAGACCCAGTACTTC	CASSKDPDRAGETQYF
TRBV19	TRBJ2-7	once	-	TGTGCCAGTAGTGCAGGGGACGAGCAGTACTTC	CASSAGDEQYF
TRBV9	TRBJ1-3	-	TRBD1	TGTGCCAGCAGCGCCCTCGCGAAACAGGGGGGAGGAAACACCATATATTTT	CASSALAKQGGGNTIYF
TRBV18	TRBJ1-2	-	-	TGTGCCAGCTCACCAGGACAGAGACTCTCCTATGGCTACACCTTC	CASSPGQRLSYGYTF
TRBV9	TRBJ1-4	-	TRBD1	TGTGCCAGCAGCCACAATGGACAGGGGGTACCTAATGAAAAACTGTTTTTT	CASSHNGQGVPNEKLFF
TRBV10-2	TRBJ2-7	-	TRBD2	TGCGCCAGCAGTGAAGGGCGGGAGCTCTACGAGCAGTACTTC	CASSEGRELYEQYF
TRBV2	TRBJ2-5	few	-	TGTGCCAGCAGTGAAACTCTAAAAGAGACCCAGTACTTC	CASSETLKETQYF
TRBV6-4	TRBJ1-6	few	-	TGTGCCAGCAGTGCCGCCTCCGACAGGCTAGTCGAACCCCTCCACTTT	CASSAASDRLVEPLHF
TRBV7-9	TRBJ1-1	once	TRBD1	TGTGCCAGCAGCCCACACTTTCGGACAGGGGCGAACACTGAAGCTTTCTTT	CASSPHFRTGANTEAFF
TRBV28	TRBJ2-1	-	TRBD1	TGTGCCAGCAGTCCGAATTCCGGGACAGGGCAGTGGGTTGAGCAGTTCTTC	CASSPNSGTGQWVEQFF
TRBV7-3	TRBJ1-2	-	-	TGTGCCAGCAGCTTAGGGGAAGCGGGTGGCTACACCTTC	CASSLGEAGGYTF
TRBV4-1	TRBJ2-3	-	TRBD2	TGCGCCAGCAGCCAAGATAGCGGGGGGGCCAAAGATACGCAGTATTTT	CASSQDSGGAKDTQYF
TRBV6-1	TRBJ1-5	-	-	TGTGCCAGCAGTGAAGCTAGGGGAAGGAATCAGCCCCAGCATTTT	CASSEARGRNQPQHF
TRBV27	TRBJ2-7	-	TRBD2	TGTGCCAGCTCGGGGACTAGCGGAACCTACGAGCAGTACTTC	CASSGTSGTYEQYF
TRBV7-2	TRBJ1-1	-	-	TGTGCCAGCAGCTTATACGCCGGGACAATTTCTTTCTTT	CASSLYAGTISFF
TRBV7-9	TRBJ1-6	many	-	TGTGCCAGCAGCTTACTGAGCTCCTATAATTCACCCCTCCACTTT	CASSLLSSYNSPLHF
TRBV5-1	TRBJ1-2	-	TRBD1	TGCGCCAGCAGCCAGGACAGGGCTAACTATGGCTACACCTTC	CASSQDRANYGYTF
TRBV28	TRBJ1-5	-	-	TGTGCCAGCACCTGGGGGGGACCAAGGGCGAATCAGCCCCAGCATTTT	CASTWGGPRANQPQHF
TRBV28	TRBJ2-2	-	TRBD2	TGTGCCAGCAGTTCACCCGGGACTAGCGGGAGAAACGGGGAGCTGTTTTTT	CASSSPGTSGRNGELFF
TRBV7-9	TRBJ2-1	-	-	TGTGCCAGCGAACCTATCAAGGGGCCCTACAATGAGCAGTTCTTC	CASEPIKGPYNEQFF
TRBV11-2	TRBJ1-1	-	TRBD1	TGTGCCAGCAGCCCAGGGGGAACTGAAGCTTTCTTT	CASSPGGTEAFF
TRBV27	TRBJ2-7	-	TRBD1	TGTGCCAGCAGTTCGGGACAGTCTTACGAGCAGTACTTC	CASSSGQSYEQYF
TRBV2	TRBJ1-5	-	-	TGTGCCAGCAGTGGACAGTCCTATAGCAATCAGCCCCAGCATTTT	CASSGQSYSNQPQHF
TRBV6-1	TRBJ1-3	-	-	TGTGCCAGCAGTGAGCAGGGAGGCTCTGGAAACACCATATATTTT	CASSEQGGSGNTIYF
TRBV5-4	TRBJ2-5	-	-	TGTGCCAGCAGCTTGTCACCTGGTGACAAAGAGACCCAGTACTTC	CASSLSPGDKETQYF
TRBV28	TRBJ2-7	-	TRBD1	TGTGCCAGCACCTCGGGACAGGGTGATCGCGAGCAGTACTTC	CASTSGQGDREQYF
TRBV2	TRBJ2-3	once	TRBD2	TGTGCCACTCTTGGACTAGCGGACACAGATACGCAGTATTTT	CATLGLADTDTQYF
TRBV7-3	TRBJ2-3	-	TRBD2	TGTGCCAGCAGCTCTAGCGGGGGGGCAGATACGCAGTATTTT	CASSSSGGADTQYF
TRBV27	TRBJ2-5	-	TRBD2	TGTGCCAGCAGTTCGCTACTAGCGGGAGGCCAGACCCAGTACTTC	CASSSLLAGGQTQYF
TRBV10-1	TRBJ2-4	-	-	TGCGCCAGCAGTTCTAGCGATCTAGCCAAAAACATTCAGTACTTC	CASSSSDLAKNIQYF
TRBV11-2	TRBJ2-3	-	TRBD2	TGTGCCAGCAGCTTAGTGGGACTAGCGGCCATAGATACGCAGTATTTT	CASSLVGLAAIDTQYF
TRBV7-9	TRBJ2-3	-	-	TGTGCCAGCAGCTCCCAGGATGATACGCAGTATTTT	CASSSQDDTQYF
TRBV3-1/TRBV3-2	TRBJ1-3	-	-	TGTGCCAGCAGCGCCGAGGCGGGGGGGGACACCATATATTTT	CASSAEAGGDTIYF
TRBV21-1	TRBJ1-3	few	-	TGTGCCAGCAGCAGCCGGAACACCATATATTTT	CASSSRNTIYF
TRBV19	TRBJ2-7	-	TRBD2	TGTGCCAGTAGTATGACTAGCGGGAGCGAGCAGTACTTC	CASSMTSGSEQYF
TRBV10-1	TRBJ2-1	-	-	TGCGCCAGCAGTGACCCCGGACTCAAAAACAATGAGCAGTTCTTC	CASSDPGLKNNEQFF
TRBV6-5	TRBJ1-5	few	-	TGTGCCAGCAGTTTAGAGGGAAGGAATCAGCCCCAGCATTTT	CASSLEGRNQPQHF
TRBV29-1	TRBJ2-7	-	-	TGCAGCGTTGCAGGGCCCCTTGGAGAGCAGTACTTC	CSVAGPLGEQYF
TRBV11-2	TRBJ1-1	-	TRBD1	TGTGCCAGCAGCGACGGGACAGGGACCACTGAAGCTTTCTTT	CASSDGTGTTEAFF
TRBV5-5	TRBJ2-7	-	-	TGTGCCAGCAGCTTGGCGACGGAGCGCTACGAGCAGTACTTC	CASSLATERYEQYF
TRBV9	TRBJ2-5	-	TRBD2	TGTGCCAGCAGCGTAGGACCGGGGACTACCAAAGAGACCCAGTACTTC	CASSVGPGTTKETQYF
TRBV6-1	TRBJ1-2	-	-	TGTGCCAGCAGTGGGGGGCCCGGGACGGGAAACTATGGCTACACCTTC	CASSGGPGTGNYGYTF
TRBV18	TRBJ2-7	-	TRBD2	TGTGCCAGCTCACCCGGGACTACATCCTACGAGCAGTACTTC	CASSPGTTSYEQYF
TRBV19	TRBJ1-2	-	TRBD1	TGTGCCAGTAGTGAAGGGGGCGGCTATGGCTACACCTTC	CASSEGGGYGYTF
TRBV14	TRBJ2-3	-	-	TGTGCCAGCAGCGCAGGAGATACGCAGTATTTT	CASSAGDTQYF
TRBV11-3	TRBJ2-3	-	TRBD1	TGTGCCAGCAGCTTAGGGGGCCGCTGGACAGGGGGAGCAGATACGCAGTATTTT	CASSLGGRWTGGADTQYF
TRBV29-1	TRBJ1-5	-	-	TGCAGCGTCCGGAACTATAGCAATCAGCCCCAGCATTTT	CSVRNYSNQPQHF
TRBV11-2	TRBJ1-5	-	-	TGTGCCAGCAGCTTAATGAGTGGCGGTAATCAGCCCCAGCATTTT	CASSLMSGGNQPQHF
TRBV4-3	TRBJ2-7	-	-	TGCGCCAGCAGCCAACTAGGGGGGGGGACAGGACACTACGAGCAGTACTTC	CASSQLGGGTGHYEQYF
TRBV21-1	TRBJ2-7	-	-	TGTGCCAGCAGGGTTGGGCAGGTTGCCTCCTACGAGCAGTACTTC	CASRVGQVASYEQYF
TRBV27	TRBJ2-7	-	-	TGTGCCAGCAGTTCACCTAGCGTCTACGAGCAGTACTTC	CASSSPSVYEQYF
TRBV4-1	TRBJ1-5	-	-	TGCGCCAGCAGCCAAGATTTGGGGAGTCAGCCCCAGCATTTT	CASSQDLGSQPQHF